These 16 T cell receptor beta chains were all obtained from the same sample, sequenced in a study of T-cell reconstitution after alpha-beta-depleted transplantation in children. Unique molecular identifiers tagged the TCRbeta library. TCRdb recomputed calls from the PCR reads with MiXCR, one row per CDR3 protein. This table holds 100,000 to 120,000 distinct CDR3 sequences, 10% to 13% found once. The sequenced sample was PBMCs from the stem cell graft donor, obtained from the stem cell graft. These receptors originate from a human donor who donated a stem cell graft to a child with acute lymphoblastic leukemia.

This clonotype was seen ten or more times. The chain combines TRBV20-1 with TRBJ2-2; 10 bases agree with TRBD2. Germline CDR1 reads DFQATT; CDR2 reads SNEGSKA (reference sequence). J gave up 4 bases and V 2 bases, and 10 bases lay outside the gene matches. CDR3 size: 17 residues. This CDR3 reads CSARSSGSRRRTGELFF. The CDR3 region has the DNA TGCAGTGCTAGATCTAGCGGGAGTCGTCGACGCACCGGGGAGCTGTTTTTT.

The chain links TRBV5-4 to TRBJ1-1; D remains ambiguous. Germline V CDR1 and CDR2: SGHNT, YYREEE (reference sequence). V shed 9 bases and J shed 1 base, with 13 bases lying between them. The CDR3 is 13 amino acids. In DNA form, the CDR3 reads TGTGCCATTCAACCAGCCCCGAACACTGAAGCTTTCTTT. This codes for CAIQPAPNTEAFF.

This clonotype was observed at least ten times. V is TRBV20-1 and J is TRBJ2-3; TRBD2 matches at 8 bases. Looked up from germline, CDR1 is DFQATT and CDR2 is SNEGSKA (reference sequence). This CDR3 comprises 15 residues. Losses at the gene ends were 5 bases for V and 2 bases for J; bases not matched to a gene: 9. CDR3 sequence reads: CSAPGASGYTDTQYF. The CDR3 nucleotides read TGCAGTGCTCCAGGGGCTAGCGGGTACACAGATACGCAGTATTTT.

In this sample, this clonotype turned up many times. Here the CDR3 reads CSVEGGGPSGFSYNEQFF. The CDR3 DNA reads TGCAGCGTTGAAGGGGGAGGCCCTTCGGGCTTTTCCTACAATGAGCAGTTCTTC. The J gene is TRBJ2-1, the V gene TRBV29-1, with D possibly TRBD2 on 6 matching bases. The CDR3 has 18 amino acids. Germline CDR1 SQVTM, CDR2 ANQGSEA. V was trimmed by 1 base and J by 1 base, leaving 20 bases between them.

This clonotype was counted at least ten times. The rearrangement links TRBV7-2 to TRBJ2-5; TRBD2 might be the D (6 bases). This CDR3 is built from 13 residues. The V gene lost 3 bases and the J gene lost 5 bases, with 10 bases spanning the gap. Germline CDR1 is SGHTA and CDR2 is FQGNSA. CDR3 amino acids: CASSFRGTETQYF. CDR3 in DNA: TGTGCCAGCAGCTTCCGCGGGACGGAGACCCAGTACTTC.

CDR3 bases: TGTGCCAGTAGTATCGGAGCGAATCAGCCCCAGCATTTT. Translation: CASSIGANQPQHF. J is TRBJ1-5 and V is TRBV19; D uncertain. V was pared by 3 bases and J by 4 bases, with 7 bases between. The CDR3 sequence is 13 residues long. Per germline, CDR1 LNHDA and CDR2 SQIVND (reference sequence).

This clonotype was seen ten or more times. This chain connects TRBV20-1 to TRBJ2-7, with D unclear. V lost 3 bases to trimming and J lost 5 bases, with 5 bases between them. CDR3 length: 10 amino acids. Germline values: CDR1 DFQATT, CDR2 SNEGSKA (reference sequence). The DNA for the CDR3 is TGCAGTGCTAGCCGGGACGAGCAGTACTTC. It yields the protein CSASRDEQYF.

This clonotype was picked up many times. The chain is built from TRBV5-1 and TRBJ2-5, with 8 bases lining up with TRBD2. J was trimmed by 4 bases and V by 2 bases; bases with no gene match: 7. This CDR3 contains 15 residues. Germline V lookup: CDR1 SGHRS, CDR2 YFSETQ. The CDR3: CASSFAGRVGETQYF. The DNA for the CDR3 is TGCGCCAGCAGCTTTGCCGGGAGGGTCGGAGAGACCCAGTACTTC.

This clonotype was counted ten times or more. The chain links TRBV7-2 to TRBJ1-3; D ambiguous. The CDR3 has 14 amino acids. The germline V and J ends were trimmed by 8 bases and 0 bases, with 11 bases remaining between them. Germline V gives CDR1 SGHTA, CDR2 FQGNSA. This CDR3 reads CASSTGDSGNTIYF. The CDR3 coding sequence is TGTGCCAGCTCTACCGGGGACTCTGGAAACACCATATATTTT.

This clonotype has only a few counts. This chain connects TRBV12-5 to TRBJ2-3, with unresolved D. From germline, CDR1 is LGHNT and CDR2 FRNRAP. V was trimmed by 6 bases and J by 4 bases, leaving 11 bases between them. This CDR3 spans 13 amino acids. CDR3 sequence: CASGFSNADTQYF. CDR3 nucleotides: TGTGCTAGTGGGTTTAGCAATGCAGATACGCAGTATTTT.

This clonotype was picked up many times. The chain is built from TRBV20-1 and TRBJ2-7; 7 bases line up with TRBD2. With 1 base clipped from V and 0 bases from J, the junction kept 3 bases outside the gene matches. The CDR3 consists of 14 residues. Looked up from germline, CDR1 is DFQATT and CDR2 is SNEGSKA (reference sequence). CDR3 amino acids: CSARGLAVSYEQYF. The CDR3 DNA reads as TGCAGTGCTAGAGGTCTAGCGGTCTCCTACGAGCAGTACTTC.

Ten or more counts support this clonotype. The J gene is TRBJ1-5, the V gene TRBV7-2, with TRBD1 as a possible D gene (5 bases). Germline CDR1 SGHTA, CDR2 FQGNSA. The CDR3 has 15 residues. V gave up 0 bases and J gave up 4 bases, with 10 bases separating them. This CDR3 is CASSLARQSNQPQHF. For the CDR3, the DNA is TGTGCCAGCAGCTTAGCAAGACAGAGTAATCAGCCCCAGCATTTT.

This clonotype occurred many times. The V and J genes are TRBV7-9 and TRBJ2-7; tentatively, D is TRBD1 (5 bases). The V end was cut by 5 bases, the J end by 2 bases, with 19 bases between. Germline V gene data show CDR1 as SEHNR and CDR2 as FQNEAQ (reference sequence). CDR3 length: 16 residues. CDR3 sequence: CASSPLLQGSTYEQYF. The CDR3 coding sequence is TGTGCCAGCAGCCCCCTGCTTCAGGGATCAACCTACGAGCAGTACTTC.

This clonotype was recorded many times. The rearrangement joins TRBV12-3 or TRBV12-4 to TRBJ2-5; 8 bases map to TRBD2. The CDR3 is 14 residues long. The V gene end was trimmed by 7 bases and the J gene end by 7 bases; junction bases not matched to a gene: 11. The CDR3, as DNA: TGTGCCAGCAAGGTTGGGGGGACTAGGCCGACCCAGTACTTC. Translation gives CASKVGGTRPTQYF.

This clonotype was counted many times. The chain combines TRBV12-3 or TRBV12-4 with TRBJ2-1, with 9 positions matching TRBD2. The V segment lost 6 bases and the J segment 2 bases; nucleotides outside the gene matches: 2. The CDR3 spans 14 residues. The CDR3 loop is CASSGLAPYNEQFF. The CDR3 DNA is TGTGCCAGCAGCGGACTAGCGCCCTACAATGAGCAGTTCTTC.

This clonotype occurred many times. The chain employs TRBV18 and TRBJ2-1, with D possibly being TRBD2 (5 bases). Germline CDR1 KGHSH, CDR2 LQKENI. The V gene lost 2 bases and the J gene lost 8 bases, with 16 bases spanning the gap. The CDR3 runs to 15 residues. In DNA, the CDR3 is TGTGCCAGCTCACCAAAAAAGACTAACCCCGATGAGCAGTTCTTC. Translated, it gives CASSPKKTNPDEQFF.